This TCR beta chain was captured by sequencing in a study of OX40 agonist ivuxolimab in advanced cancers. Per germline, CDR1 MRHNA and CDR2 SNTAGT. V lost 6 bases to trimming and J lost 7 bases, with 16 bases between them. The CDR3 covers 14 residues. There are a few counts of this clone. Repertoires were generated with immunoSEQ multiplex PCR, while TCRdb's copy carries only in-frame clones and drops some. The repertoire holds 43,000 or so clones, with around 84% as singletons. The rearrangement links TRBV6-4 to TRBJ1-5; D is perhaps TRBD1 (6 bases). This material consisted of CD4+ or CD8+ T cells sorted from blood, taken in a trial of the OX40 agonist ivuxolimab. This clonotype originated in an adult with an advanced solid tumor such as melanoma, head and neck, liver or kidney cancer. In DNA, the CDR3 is TGTGCCAGCAGGCCGATCCAGGGGAGGCAGCCCCAGCATTTT. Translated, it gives CASRPIQGRQPQHF.